The 5 T cell receptor beta chains reported below all come from one sample, sequenced in a study of blood T cell repertoires in COVID-19. Measured with immunoSEQ multiplex PCR; TCRdb has only the in-frame clones, and not every one. Of about 200,000 clones in the sample, just under 85% were seen once. Sequencing was carried out using peripheral blood. All receptors derive from a man between 60 and 75 years old with COVID-19, enrolled during active disease.

V gene TRBV2 combines with J gene TRBJ2-7; no definite D call. Germline V lookup: CDR1 SNHLY, CDR2 FYNNEI. The CDR3 runs 13 residues. Trimming removed 5 bases from V and 4 bases from J, with 12 bases in between. CDR3 nucleotide sequence: TGTGCCAGCAGTAGCCCCGACACTTACGAGCAGTACTTC. It encodes CASSSPDTYEQYF.

This chain links TRBV18 with TRBJ1-4; D perhaps matches TRBD1 (6 bases). The V and J ends lost 2 bases and 6 bases respectively, with 7 bases between them. There are 13 residues in the CDR3. CDR1 is KGHSH and CDR2 is LQKENI in the germline V gene. The CDR3 is CASSPGGYEKLFF. The CDR3 region has the DNA TGTGCCAGCTCACCAGGGGGCTATGAAAAACTGTTTTTT. Supplemented by reference TRBV18 and TRBJ1-4, the full variable domain reads NAGVMQNPRHLVRRRGQEARLRCSPMKGHSHVYWYRQLPEEGLKFMVYLQKENIIDESGMPKERFSAEFPKEGPSILRIQQVVRGDSAAYFCASSPGGYEKLFFGSGTQLSVL.

J is TRBJ2-7 and V is TRBV11-2; the D gene is possibly TRBD2 (5 bases). Germline CDR1 is SGHAT and CDR2 is FQNNGV. Between the trimmed V and J ends, which lost 2 bases and 6 bases, there was a span of 17 bases. CDR3 size: 15 residues. The CDR3 bases are TGTGCCAGCAGCTTAAGAGTTTTCGAGGGAAGCGAGCAGTACTTC. It yields the protein CASSLRVFEGSEQYF.

This chain uses TRBV7-3 with TRBJ1-1; 8 bases fit TRBD1. CDR3 length equals 14 residues. The trim removed 0 bases at V and 5 bases at J, leaving 2 bases unmatched. CDR1 is SGHTA and CDR2 is FQGTGA in the germline V gene. In DNA form, the CDR3 reads TGTGCCAGCAGCTTAACAGACAGGGGAACTGAAGCTTTCTTT. Translated: CASSLTDRGTEAFF. Full variable domain (outside the CDR3, taken from reference TRBV7-3 and TRBJ1-1): GAGVSQTPSNKVTEKGKYVELRCDPISGHTALYWYRQSLGQGPEFLIYFQGTGAADDSGLPNDRFFAVRPEGSVSTLKIQRTERGDSAVYLCASSLTDRGTEAFFGQGTRLTVV.

The CDR3 DNA follows: TGTGCCAGCAGTTACGCTTTGCGGGAGACCCAGTACTTC. It codes for CASSYALRETQYF. This chain links TRBV6-2 or TRBV6-3 with TRBJ2-5, with unresolved D. Between the trimmed V and J ends, which lost 2 bases and 5 bases, there was a span of 9 bases. This CDR3 spans 13 amino acids. The germline gives CDR1 MNHEY, CDR2 SVGEGT.